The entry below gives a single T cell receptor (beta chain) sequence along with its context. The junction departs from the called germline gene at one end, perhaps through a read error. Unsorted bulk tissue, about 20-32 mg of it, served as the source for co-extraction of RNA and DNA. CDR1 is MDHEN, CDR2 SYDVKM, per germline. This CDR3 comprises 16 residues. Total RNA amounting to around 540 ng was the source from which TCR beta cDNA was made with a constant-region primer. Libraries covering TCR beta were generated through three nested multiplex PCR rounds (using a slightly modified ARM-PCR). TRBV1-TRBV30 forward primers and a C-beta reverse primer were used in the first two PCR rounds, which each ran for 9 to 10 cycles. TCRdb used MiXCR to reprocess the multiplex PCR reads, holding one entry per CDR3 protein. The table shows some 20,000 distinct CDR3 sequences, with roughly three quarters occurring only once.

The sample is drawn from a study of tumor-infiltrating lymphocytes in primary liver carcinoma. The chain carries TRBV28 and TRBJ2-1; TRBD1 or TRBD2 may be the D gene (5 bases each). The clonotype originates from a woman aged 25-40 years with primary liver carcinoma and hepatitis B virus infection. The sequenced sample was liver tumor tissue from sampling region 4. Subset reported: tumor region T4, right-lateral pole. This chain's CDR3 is CASILNSGIDPTGQSF. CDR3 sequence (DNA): TGTGCCAGCATTTTAAACTCGGGAATTGACCCCACGGGGCAGTCCTTC.